A selection of T cell receptor beta chains follows, all from one sample in a study of shared clonotypes between healthy human individuals. Using immunoSEQ multiplex PCR, the repertoire was profiled, and TCRdb retains in-frame clones only, with some absent. The sample records about 470,000 clones, 70% to 80% being singletons. Sequencing was performed on PBMCs. Every receptor here comes from a woman aged 40-49 years in good health. Some clones in this sample may be carry-over from other donors' samples. Both conserved end residues are part of each CDR3. Fields, in order: V gene, CDR3 length, D gene, clone size, J gene, CDR3 protein, CDR3 DNA. The D gene is left open where the match is weak. The size of a clone is reported for some rows only, either as once, few or many, or as a class for expanded clones.

>TRBV5-1|14|.|.|TRBJ2-3
CASSSGSGTDTQYF
TGCGCCAGCAGCTCGGGCTCGGGCACAGATACGCAGTATTTT
>TRBV18|13|TRBD1|.|TRBJ1-6
CASSPDRDSPLHF
TGTGCCAGCTCACCGGACAGGGATTCACCCCTCCACTTT
>TRBV4-3|15|TRBD2|.|TRBJ2-1
CASSLGLAGADEQFF
TGCGCCAGCAGCCTGGGGCTAGCGGGAGCGGATGAGCAGTTCTTC
>TRBV6-1|13|.|.|TRBJ1-3
CASRDSSGNTIYF
TGTGCCAGCAGGGACAGCTCTGGAAACACCATATATTTT
>TRBV2|13|.|.|TRBJ2-1
CASSVELLGEQFF
TGTGCCAGCAGTGTCGAACTTTTGGGGGAGCAGTTCTTC
>TRBV15|16|.|.|TRBJ2-2
CATSRGGTLPPGELFF
TGTGCCACCAGCAGAGGCGGGACTTTACCTCCCGGGGAGCTGTTTTTT
>TRBV14|14|.|.|TRBJ2-7
CASSPNLSGHEQYF
TGTGCCAGCAGCCCTAACCTTTCCGGGCACGAGCAGTACTTC
>TRBV28|17|TRBD2|.|TRBJ2-7
CASSLSGLGTGPGGQYF
TGTGCCAGCAGTTTAAGTGGTCTAGGGACTGGACCGGGGGGGCAGTACTTC
>TRBV15|15|.|.|TRBJ1-4
CATSRIRASNEKLFF
TGTGCCACCAGCAGAATCAGGGCGTCTAATGAAAAACTGTTTTTT
>TRBV30|13|TRBD2|.|TRBJ2-7
CAWGLGGAYEQYF
TGTGCCTGGGGCCTCGGGGGGGCTTACGAGCAGTACTTC
>TRBV21-1|14|.|few|TRBJ2-7
CASSEAGDGCEQYF
TGTGCCAGTTCAGAAGCGGGAGACGGGTGCGAGCAGTACTTC
>TRBV7-2|14|.|.|TRBJ2-7
CASSPALVSYEQYF
TGTGCCAGCAGCCCCGCCCTCGTCTCCTACGAGCAGTACTTC